This T cell receptor beta chain is drawn from a study of blood T cell repertoires in COVID-19. Background on the study: Spain, Italy and the United States supplied samples that represented acute and convalescent COVID-19.

Method: immunoSEQ multiplex PCR; TCRdb's copy keeps in-frame clones and lacks some. Of about 370,000 clones in the sample, over 75% were seen once. Trimming left V 0 bases short and J 4 bases short, with 13 bases between. The CDR3 has 15 residues. CDR1 is MGHRA and CDR2 is YSYEKL in the germline V gene. Seattle's enrolled individuals joined amid active infection and were then monitored longitudinally. Sequences were obtained from peripheral blood. The chain couples TRBV4-1 to TRBJ2-7; D ambiguous. The clonotype originates from a woman younger than 45 with COVID-19, enrolled during active disease. This CDR3 is CASSQEPSPHYEQYF. Written as DNA, the CDR3 is TGCGCCAGCAGCCAAGAGCCGAGCCCCCATTACGAGCAGTACTTC.